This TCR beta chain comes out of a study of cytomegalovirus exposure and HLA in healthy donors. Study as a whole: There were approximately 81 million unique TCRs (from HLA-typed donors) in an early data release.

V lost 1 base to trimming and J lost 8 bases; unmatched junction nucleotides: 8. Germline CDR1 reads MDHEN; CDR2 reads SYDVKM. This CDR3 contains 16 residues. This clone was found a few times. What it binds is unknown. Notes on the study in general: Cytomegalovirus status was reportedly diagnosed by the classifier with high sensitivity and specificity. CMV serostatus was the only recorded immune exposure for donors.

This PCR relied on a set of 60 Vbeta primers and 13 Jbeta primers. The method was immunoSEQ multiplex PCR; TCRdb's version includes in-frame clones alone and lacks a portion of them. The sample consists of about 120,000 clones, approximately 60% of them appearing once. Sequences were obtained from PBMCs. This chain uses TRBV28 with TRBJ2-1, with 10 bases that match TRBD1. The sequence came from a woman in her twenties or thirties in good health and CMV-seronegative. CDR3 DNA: TGTGCCAGCAGTTTATCCCAGGGGGACAGGGGCGATGAGCAGTTCTTC. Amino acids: CASSLSQGDRGDEQFF.